Below, 28 T cell receptor beta chains from the same sample are listed, as sequenced in a study of CD8 T cells in ankylosing spondylitis. These TCRs are of unknown antigen specificity. TCRdb itself ran the 5' RACE reads through MiXCR, one entry per CDR3 protein. The data show around 770,000 distinct CDR3 sequences, about 12% seen once. Study findings and constraints: Characteristic of ankylosing spondylitis blood, it appeared, was a TCR beta motif comprising roughly 8 highly homologous variants.

Sequenced: blood, either unsorted or a sorted T cell fraction (not recorded which). The receptors come from a male donor with ankylosing spondylitis.

This clonotype was detected a few times. CDR3 protein: CATGQGGSPLHF. The CDR3 bases are TGTGCCACGGGACAGGGGGGTTCACCCCTCCACTTT. This chain connects TRBV6-5 to TRBJ1-6, with 11 bases fitting TRBD1. Germline loops: CDR1 MNHEY, CDR2 SVGAGI. J was trimmed by 9 bases and V by 10 bases; bases with no gene match: 2. The CDR3 covers 12 residues.

The genes are TRBV20-1 and TRBJ1-2; 7 bases match TRBD1. Germline values: CDR1 DFQATT, CDR2 SNEGSKA (reference sequence). V was clipped by 6 bases and J by 8 bases; unmatched bases: 6. This CDR3 spans 11 amino acids. The CDR3 DNA follows: TGCAGTGCAAAAGGGGGCCTCGGCTACACCTTC. Residues: CSAKGGLGYTF.

This chain connects TRBV9 to TRBJ2-2; D unresolved. Germline V lookup: CDR1 SGDLS, CDR2 YYNGEE. CDR3 length equals 14 residues. V lost 0 bases to trimming and J lost 4 bases, with 7 bases between them. The CDR3 DNA sequence: TGTGCCAGCAGCGTAGGTCCAAGCACCGGGGAGCTGTTTTTT. It specifies CASSVGPSTGELFF.

J is TRBJ1-1 and V is TRBV20-1; D is undetermined. The CDR3 covers 12 residues. Germline V gene lookup returns CDR1 DFQATT and CDR2 SNEGSKA (reference sequence). The ends were cut back, 3 bases at V and 4 bases at J, with 9 bases in the middle. The CDR3 loop reads CSASQVSTEAFF. CDR3 coding DNA: TGCAGTGCTAGCCAGGTTTCCACTGAAGCTTTCTTT.

This clonotype was observed at least ten times. The chain combines TRBV29-1 with TRBJ1-3; D is possibly TRBD1 (5 bases). V lost 2 bases, J lost 1 base, and 6 bases lay in between. The CDR3 consists of 13 residues. Germline CDR1 and CDR2: SQVTM and ANQGSEA. CDR3 sequence: CSVERGSGNTIYF. CDR3 coding DNA: TGCAGCGTTGAACGGGGGTCTGGAAACACCATATATTTT.

The chain combines TRBV7-2 with TRBJ2-4, with TRBD1 matching 8 bases. The junction had 9 bases not matched to a gene; V was cut back by 5 bases and J by 0 bases. This CDR3 region has 17 residues. The germline CDR1 and CDR2 sequences are SGHTA and FQGNSA. CDR3 nucleotide sequence: TGTGCCAGCAGCCACCCCAGGACAGGGTTAGCCAAAAACATTCAGTACTTC. It encodes CASSHPRTGLAKNIQYF.

This clonotype was seen many times. This chain joins TRBV12-3 or TRBV12-4 and TRBJ2-7, with 9 bases lining up with TRBD2. J lost 6 bases, V lost 3 bases, and 24 bases had no gene match. This CDR3 has 20 amino acids. The CDR3 DNA sequence: TGTGCCAGCAGTTTTCGAGCCAGGTTTCTCGGCGGGGGGGAAAGAGGCGAGCAGTACTTC. It is translated as CASSFRARFLGGGERGEQYF.

At least ten counts were recorded for this clonotype. The gene calls are TRBV12-3 or TRBV12-4 and TRBJ2-7, with D tentatively TRBD2 (5 bases). The CDR3 has 15 residues. V lost 7 bases and J lost 0, with 16 bases in between. In nucleotides, the CDR3 is TGTGCCAGCAACCCGTCGGGGTCAGGCTCCTACGAGCAGTACTTC. This gives the protein CASNPSGSGSYEQYF.

The J gene is TRBJ1-1, the V gene TRBV6-5; weak D call: TRBD1 (6 bases). The CDR3 totals 15 residues. Germline-derived CDR1 and CDR2 are MNHEY and SVGAGI. V gave up 4 bases and J gave up 1 base, with 13 bases separating them. CDR3 protein: CASSWTEGWNTEAFF. CDR3 DNA: TGTGCCAGCAGTTGGACAGAGGGGTGGAACACTGAAGCTTTCTTT.

This clonotype was observed at least ten times. This sequence joins TRBV20-1 and TRBJ1-2; D remains unclear. Deletions cut 5 bases from V and 5 bases from J, with 15 bases between. The CDR3 length is 13 residues. CDR1 and CDR2 from the germline V gene are DFQATT and SNEGSKA (reference sequence). CDR3 DNA sequence: TGCAGTGCTTGGTCCCCCCTTGAATATGGCTACACCTTC. Residues: CSAWSPLEYGYTF.

The CDR3 loop reads CASSLRGVNYGYTF. CDR3 DNA: TGCGCCAGCAGCTTGCGGGGGGTTAATTATGGCTACACCTTC. The V gene is TRBV5-1, the J gene TRBJ1-2, with a weak D call TRBD1 (5 bases). Germline V lookup: CDR1 SGHRS, CDR2 YFSETQ. The V and J ends lost 1 base and 5 bases respectively, with 12 bases between them. This CDR3 has 14 amino acids.

J is TRBJ1-5 and V is TRBV27; no clear D. Germline V gene lookup returns CDR1 MNHEY and CDR2 SMNVEV (reference sequence). Between the trimmed V and J ends, which lost 5 bases and 7 bases, there was a span of 12 bases. This CDR3 has 13 amino acids. CDR3 loop: CASSQARRQPQHF. In DNA form, the CDR3 reads TGTGCCAGCAGTCAAGCCCGGCGGCAGCCCCAGCATTTT.

This clonotype was detected only a few times. The chain carries TRBV10-2 and TRBJ2-1, with 10 bases aligning to TRBD2. Per germline, CDR1 WSHSY and CDR2 SAAADI. The V gene end was trimmed by 6 bases and the J gene end by 4 bases; junction bases not matched to a gene: 6. This CDR3 is built from 15 residues. The CDR3 coding sequence is TGCGCCAGCAGAATAACTAGCGGGAAGTACAATGAGCAGTTCTTC. Its translation: CASRITSGKYNEQFF.

This clonotype has only a few counts. CDR3 sequence (DNA): TGTGCCAGCAGCGCGGGCACTTTATCACCCCTCCACTTT. It codes for CASSAGTLSPLHF. J is TRBJ1-6 and V is TRBV9; no clear D gene. Trimming removed 3 bases from V and 10 bases from J, with 11 bases in between. Germline V lookup: CDR1 SGDLS, CDR2 YYNGEE. The CDR3 covers 13 residues.

This clonotype was counted only a few times. J is TRBJ2-3 and V is TRBV7-6; D gene unclear. Looked up from germline, CDR1 is SGHVS and CDR2 is FNYEAQ. This CDR3 is 12 amino acids long. V lost 3 bases and J lost 5, with 6 bases in between. The chain's CDR3 is CASSFLQDTQYF. CDR3 nucleotide sequence: TGTGCCAGCAGCTTTCTGCAAGATACGCAGTATTTT. The whole variable domain, filled in from reference TRBV7-6 and TRBJ2-3, reads GAGVSQSPRYKVTKRGQDVALRCDPISGHVSLYWYRQALGQGPEFLTYFNYEAQQDKSGLPNDRFSAERPEGSISTLTIQRTEQRDSAMYRCASSFLQDTQYFGPGTRLTVL.

There are many counts of this clonotype. V and J are TRBV5-1 and TRBJ2-1, with D uncertain. Germline CDR1 is SGHRS and CDR2 is YFSETQ. V lost 8 bases and J 0 bases, leaving 12 bases between the germline ends. The CDR3 consists of 14 residues. Here the CDR3 DNA reads TGCGCCAGTACCTCTGAGAGCTCCTACAATGAGCAGTTCTTC. The encoded protein is CASTSESSYNEQFF.

V is TRBV7-3 and J is TRBJ2-1, with 7 bases identical to TRBD1. Germline V gene lookup returns CDR1 SGHTA and CDR2 FQGTGA. CDR3 length: 14 amino acids. V trimming: 5 bases; J trimming: 10 bases; junction bases outside the gene matches: 11. This CDR3 reads CASSPTTSDREQFF. The CDR3 DNA is TGTGCCAGCAGCCCCACCACGTCGGACAGGGAGCAGTTCTTC.

The CDR3 loop is CASSFPPKETQYF. The CDR3 nucleotides read TGTGCCAGCAGCTTTCCCCCTAAGGAGACCCAGTACTTC. The chain carries TRBV5-4 and TRBJ2-5; unclear D gene. CDR3 length equals 13 residues. Germline values: CDR1 SGHNT, CDR2 YYREEE (reference sequence). Deletions cut 2 bases from V and 5 bases from J, with 10 bases between.

V usage is TRBV18 and J usage is TRBJ1-1; unclear D gene. Germline V gene sequence: CDR1 KGHSH, CDR2 LQKENI. Trimming removed 2 bases at V and 7 bases at J, with 8 bases between. The CDR3 runs 12 residues. The CDR3 region is CASSPGLDEAFF. CDR3 DNA sequence: TGTGCCAGCTCACCAGGTCTGGATGAAGCTTTCTTT.

In its sample, this clonotype was seen many times. The chain employs TRBV20-1 and TRBJ2-7; D uncertain. The length of the CDR3 is 11 residues. Trimming pared 4 bases from V and 3 bases from J, leaving 7 bases between. The germline V gene has CDR1 DFQATT and CDR2 SNEGSKA (reference sequence). CDR3 sequence: CSAKGYYEQYF. The CDR3 DNA reads as TGCAGTGCTAAAGGTTACTACGAGCAGTACTTC.

This clonotype was detected ten times or more. CDR3 DNA: TGTGCCAGCAGCTTGCTAGTGGAGGGGGGAAAACTGTTTTTT. Translating it yields CASSLLVEGGKLFF. V is TRBV7-2 and J is TRBJ1-4; a possible D gene is TRBD1 (6 bases). CDR3 length: 14 amino acids. Between the trimmed V and J ends, which lost 3 bases and 10 bases, there was a span of 15 bases. Germline V gene sequence: CDR1 SGHTA, CDR2 FQGNSA. Based on the CDR3 plus reference TRBV7-2 and TRBJ1-4, the full variable domain is GAGVSQSPSNKVTEKGKDVELRCDPISGHTALYWYRQSLGQGLEFLIYFQGNSAPDKSGLPSDRFSAERTGGSVSTLTIQRTQQEDSAVYLCASSLLVEGGKLFFGSGTQLSVL.

This clonotype turned up a few times. The chain links TRBV4-3 to TRBJ2-1; 7 nucleotides agree with TRBD2. Per germline, CDR1 LGHNA and CDR2 YSLEER. Germline trimming cut 2 bases from V and 2 bases from J; bases unmatched to any gene: 3. This CDR3 has 15 amino acids. This CDR3 is CASSQKLAPYNEQFF. The CDR3 bases are TGCGCCAGCAGCCAAAAACTAGCGCCCTACAATGAGCAGTTCTTC.

The gene calls are TRBV7-2 and TRBJ2-7, with D tentatively TRBD2 (7 bases). V was shortened by 0 bases and J by 2 bases, with 14 bases between the two germline ends. Per the germline V gene, CDR1 is SGHTA and CDR2 is FQGNSA. The CDR3 extends over 16 amino acids. This chain's CDR3 is CASSLAGGGLPYEQYF. The CDR3 DNA reads as TGTGCCAGCAGCTTAGCGGGCGGGGGCCTACCCTACGAGCAGTACTTC.

The genes are TRBV29-1 and TRBJ1-2; TRBD1 agrees at 11 bases. J lost 7 bases, V lost 4 bases, and 8 bases had no gene match. CDR3 size: 14 residues. Germline lookup yields CDR1 SQVTM and CDR2 ANQGSEA. CDR3 loop: CSVARDRGVGGYTF. DNA for the CDR3: TGCAGCGTTGCCCGGGACAGGGGGGTCGGTGGCTACACCTTC. The full variable domain, with the rest looked up from reference TRBV29-1 and TRBJ1-2, is SAVISQKPSRDICQRGTSLTIQCQVDSQVTMMFWYRQQPGQSLTLIATANQGSEATYESGFVIDKFPISRPNLTFSTLTVSNMSPEDSSIYLCSVARDRGVGGYTFGSGTRLTVV.

The V and J genes are TRBV4-2 and TRBJ2-1; the match to TRBD2 covers 8 bases. Germline V gene sequence: CDR1 LGHNA, CDR2 YNFKEQ. With V trimmed by 0 bases and J by 3 bases, 13 bases remained unmatched. CDR3 length: 19 residues. The CDR3 bases are TGTGCCAGCAGCCAAGATATTTTCCCCGGGCGGGAGGTCTACAATGAGCAGTTCTTC. Residues: CASSQDIFPGREVYNEQFF.

This rearrangement joins TRBV2 to TRBJ1-2; D gene ambiguous. Trimming took off 6 bases at V and 4 bases at J, with 15 bases between the two ends. CDR3 length equals 14 residues. Germline assignment: CDR1 SNHLY and CDR2 FYNNEI. DNA of the CDR3: TGTGCCAGCAGCGTGAGGGAAGAAGTCTATGGCTACACCTTC. Its translation: CASSVREEVYGYTF.

This clonotype showed up just a few times. This rearrangement joins TRBV7-2 to TRBJ1-2; perhaps TRBD1 as D (5 bases). Germline V gene lookup returns CDR1 SGHTA and CDR2 FQGNSA. V shed 5 bases and J shed 1 base, with 17 bases lying between them. CDR3 length: 16 residues. CDR3 DNA: TGTGCCAGCAGCCCCCGGGCCGCAGGGATTAACTATGGCTACACCTTC. Its translation: CASSPRAAGINYGYTF.

This clonotype occurred a few times. The chain combines TRBV10-3 with TRBJ2-7; the match to TRBD2 covers 11 bases. V dropped 4 bases and J dropped 0; count of bases not matched to a gene: 2. The CDR3 totals 15 residues. In germline, CDR1 is ENHRY, CDR2 SYGVKD. As DNA, the CDR3 is TGTGCCATCAGTGGACTAGCGGGGCGCTCCTACGAGCAGTACTTC. Translated, it gives CAISGLAGRSYEQYF.